Listed here are 3 T cell receptor beta chains from one sample, sequenced in a study of blood T cell repertoires in COVID-19. Libraries were prepared by immunoSEQ multiplex PCR; TCRdb keeps only in-frame clonotypes and omits some of them. The data hold approximately 150,000 clones, with 70% to 90% observed a single time. The sample consisted of peripheral blood. The receptors originated from an elderly woman with COVID-19, enrolled during active disease.

This rearrangement joins TRBV6-5 to TRBJ1-5, with 10 bases that match TRBD1. The V and J ends lost 6 bases and 4 bases, in that order; junction bases with no gene match: 6. The CDR3 extends over 15 amino acids. Germline CDR1 and CDR2: MNHEY and SVGAGI. CDR3 sequence reads: CASRDRGNGNQPQHF. As DNA, the CDR3 is TGTGCCAGCAGGGACAGGGGGAATGGGAATCAGCCCCAGCATTTT.

The chain carries TRBV3-1 (or the pseudogene TRBV3-2) and TRBJ2-7; no definite D call. Germline-derived CDR1 and CDR2 are LGHDT and YNNKEL (reference sequence). The CDR3 is 16 residues long. With 1 base removed from V and 6 bases from J, the gap between germline ends came to 19 bases. The CDR3, as DNA: TGTGCCAGCAGCCAAGGGGTTTCCCGACTGGGTCTCGAGCAGTACTTC. Translation: CASSQGVSRLGLEQYF.

The V gene is TRBV15, the J gene TRBJ1-1; D is undetermined. V lost 3 bases and J 4 bases, leaving 6 bases between the germline ends. Germline V gene data show CDR1 as LNHNV and CDR2 as YYDKDF (reference sequence). This CDR3 is 12 amino acids long. The CDR3 loop reads CATSRAGTEAFF. CDR3 nucleotides: TGTGCCACCAGCAGGGCGGGCACTGAAGCTTTCTTT.